The 19 T cell receptor beta chains given below trace back to one sample, sequenced in a study of blood T cell repertoires in COVID-19 (dated by TCRdb to 2020 to 2022). Library preparation used the immunoSEQ multiplex PCR assay. TCRdb provides this immuneACCESS table in a form limited to in-frame rearrangements. Some clones are lacking; in checked studies, under half of them reflect an unresolved V gene, and why the rest are absent is not known. Present in this sample are 200,000 or so clones, around 83% of which were seen just once. The top ten constitute 2.9% of the sample. The sequenced material came from peripheral blood. The receptors stem from a man aged 50-60 years who had recovered from COVID-19.

This clone occurred a few times. This chain links TRBV6-4 with TRBJ2-1; 9 positions match TRBD2. The V gene end was trimmed by 2 bases and the J gene end by 10 bases; junction bases not matched to a gene: 9. Germline V CDR1 and CDR2: MRHNA, SNTAGT. The CDR3 extends over 15 amino acids. CDR3 sequence: CASSDRLAGYTEQFF. The CDR3 DNA is TGTGCCAGCAGTGACCGGCTAGCGGGATATACCGAGCAGTTCTTC.

The chain links TRBV5-1 to TRBJ2-2; the D gene is possibly TRBD2 (7 bases). The CDR3 has 16 amino acids. CDR1 and CDR2 (germline): SGHRS, YFSETQ. V lost 3 bases, J lost 4 bases, and 16 bases lay in between. CDR3 amino acids: CASSSLMGGGTGELFF. The CDR3 DNA reads TGCGCCAGCAGCTCCTTAATGGGAGGGGGCACCGGGGAGCTGTTTTTT.

The gene calls are TRBV6-5 and TRBJ1-1; D may be TRBD1 (5 bases). In germline, CDR1 is MNHEY, CDR2 SVGAGI. The CDR3 sequence is 14 residues long. Trimming removed 6 bases at V and 2 bases at J, with 13 bases between. CDR3 residues: CASSPRQTNTEAFF. CDR3 bases: TGTGCCAGCAGCCCCCGACAGACCAACACTGAAGCTTTCTTT.

The chain combines TRBV4-2 with TRBJ2-2; TRBD2 aligns across 8 bases. Germline V gene data show CDR1 as LGHNA and CDR2 as YNFKEQ. With V trimmed by 6 bases and J by 3 bases, 6 bases remained unmatched. The CDR3 totals 15 residues. The CDR3 nucleotides are TGTGCCAGCAGTCGGACGGGGGGGTACACCGGGGAGCTGTTTTTT. This translates into CASSRTGGYTGELFF.

The rearrangement uses TRBV7-9 and TRBJ2-3; 12 bases agree with TRBD2. Germline CDR1 and CDR2: SEHNR and FQNEAQ (reference sequence). The CDR3 contains 17 residues. After removal of 2 bases from V and 6 bases from J, the junction contained 9 bases not matched to a gene. Written as DNA, the CDR3 is TGTGCCAGCAGCTTAACGCTAGCGGGAGGGCCGTCGGATACGCAGTATTTT. Translating it yields CASSLTLAGGPSDTQYF. The variable domain in full, completed from reference TRBV7-9 and TRBJ2-3, reads DTGVSQNPRHKITKRGQNVTFRCDPISEHNRLYWYRQTLGQGPEFLTYFQNEAQLEKSRLLSDRFSAERPKGSFSTLEIQRTEQGDSAMYLCASSLTLAGGPSDTQYFGPGTRLTVL.

The V gene is TRBV5-4, the J gene TRBJ2-7, with D unclear. V was shortened by 1 base and J by 2 bases, with 19 bases between the two germline ends. CDR1 is SGHNT and CDR2 is YYREEE in the germline V gene (reference sequence). The CDR3 sequence is 17 residues long. CDR3 loop: CASSLLNRVGPAYEQYF. In DNA, the CDR3 is TGTGCCAGCAGCTTGTTAAACAGAGTAGGCCCGGCCTACGAGCAGTACTTC.

The chain couples TRBV28 to TRBJ2-7, with 8 bases lining up with TRBD2. The CDR3 totals 16 residues. Germline CDR1 and CDR2: MDHEN and SYDVKM. With 7 bases clipped from V and 2 bases from J, the junction kept 13 bases outside the gene matches. The CDR3 reads CASMEMLAGKTYEQYF. DNA for the CDR3: TGTGCCAGCATGGAGATGCTAGCGGGTAAAACCTACGAGCAGTACTTC.

The chain employs TRBV5-4 and TRBJ1-2; 9 bases align to TRBD1. This CDR3 has 16 residues. Germline V gives CDR1 SGHNT, CDR2 YYREEE (reference sequence). V dropped 4 bases and J dropped 10; count of bases not matched to a gene: 17. This CDR3 reads CASSRPLDRGRIFYTF. In nucleotides, the CDR3 is TGTGCCAGCAGCCGACCGTTGGACAGGGGAAGGATTTTCTACACCTTC.

The gene calls are TRBV10-2 and TRBJ2-1, with TRBD2 matching 10 bases. Germline V gene data show CDR1 as WSHSY and CDR2 as SAAADI. Losses at the gene ends were 6 bases for V and 9 bases for J; bases not matched to a gene: 11. The CDR3 is 15 amino acids. As DNA, the CDR3 is TGCGCCAGCAGCCATATAGCGGGAGGTAGAGGTGAGCAGTTCTTC. Protein sequence: CASSHIAGGRGEQFF.

The chain recombines TRBV3-1 (or the pseudogene TRBV3-2) with TRBJ2-3; possibly TRBD2 for D (6 bases). Germline CDR1 is LGHDT and CDR2 is YNNKEL (reference sequence). Trimming removed 5 bases from V and 8 bases from J, with 14 bases in between. This CDR3 is built from 13 residues. The CDR3, as DNA: TGTGCCAGCAGCGAAAGACTAGATACTACGCAGTATTTT. It translates to CASSERLDTTQYF.

This chain uses TRBV11-2 with TRBJ1-5; D may be TRBD1 (6 bases). Germline V gives CDR1 SGHAT, CDR2 FQNNGV. The length of the CDR3 is 14 residues. Trimming left V 5 bases short and J 3 bases short, with 11 bases between. CDR3 residues: CASSRGQPNQPQHF. CDR3 sequence (DNA): TGTGCCAGCAGCCGAGGACAGCCCAATCAGCCCCAGCATTTT.

The rearrangement links TRBV7-6 to TRBJ2-5; D is unclear. Trimming took 1 base from V and 13 from J, leaving 16 bases between them. The length of the CDR3 is 13 residues. The V gene's germline CDR1 is SGHVS and CDR2 FNYEAQ. The chain's CDR3 is CASSLGPGIHWYF. The CDR3 nucleotides read TGTGCCAGCAGCTTAGGCCCAGGAATTCATTGGTACTTC.

The rearrangement uses TRBV7-9 and TRBJ2-5; 7 positions match TRBD1. Trimming took 5 bases from V and 2 from J; bases not matched to a gene: 8. The V gene's germline CDR1 is SEHNR and CDR2 FQNEAQ (reference sequence). The CDR3 totals 15 residues. The CDR3 is CASSPTTGRQETQYF. The CDR3 coding sequence is TGTGCCAGCAGCCCAACGACAGGGCGACAAGAGACCCAGTACTTC.

In its sample, this clone was seen a few times. This chain joins TRBV10-1 and TRBJ2-3, with D perhaps TRBD2 (5 bases). Germline V lookup: CDR1 WNHNN, CDR2 SYGVQD (reference sequence). There are 15 residues in the CDR3. V was pared by 2 bases and J by 2 bases, with 11 bases between. CDR3 DNA sequence: TGCGCCAGCAGTGAGCTAGCATTACCCACAGATACGCAGTATTTT. Translated: CASSELALPTDTQYF.

The chain joins TRBV28 to TRBJ2-7, with TRBD2 matching over 7 bases. The V and J ends lost 5 bases and 3 bases, in that order; junction bases with no gene match: 4. This CDR3 is 13 amino acids long. CDR1 is MDHEN, CDR2 SYDVKM, per germline. This CDR3 is CASSPGTNYEQYF. In nucleotides, the CDR3 is TGTGCCAGCAGTCCCGGGACTAACTACGAGCAGTACTTC.

This chain connects TRBV6-6 to TRBJ2-2; TRBD2 is a possible D gene (7 bases). The CDR3 contains 15 residues. V was trimmed by 5 bases and J by 8 bases, leaving 18 bases between them. Per the germline V gene, CDR1 is MNHNY and CDR2 is SVGAGI (reference sequence). CDR3 in DNA: TGTGCCAGCAGTCAGGGGAGGGAGAGGATGGGGGAGCTGTTTTTT. Encoded protein: CASSQGRERMGELFF.

V is TRBV27 and J is TRBJ1-1; TRBD1 agrees at 7 bases. Germline CDR1 and CDR2: MNHEY and SMNVEV (reference sequence). The CDR3 totals 15 residues. V shed 5 bases, J shed 1 base, and the junction held 7 bases outside the gene matches. The CDR3 region is CASSNLQGGNTEAFF. CDR3 sequence (DNA): TGTGCCAGCAGTAACCTGCAGGGGGGGAACACTGAAGCTTTCTTT.

This chain uses TRBV6-5 with TRBJ1-4, with TRBD1 matching over 10 bases. The V and J ends lost 6 bases and 3 bases, in that order; junction bases with no gene match: 1. This CDR3 spans 14 amino acids. Germline V lookup: CDR1 MNHEY, CDR2 SVGAGI. CDR3 DNA sequence: TGTGCCAGCAGGACAGGGGGCCCTAATGAAAAACTGTTTTTT. As protein: CASRTGGPNEKLFF.

The chain is built from TRBV6-6 and TRBJ2-7, with 11 nucleotides matching TRBD1. Germline V gene lookup returns CDR1 MNHNY and CDR2 SVGAGI (reference sequence). The CDR3 runs 15 residues. J gave up 3 bases and V 6 bases, and 7 bases lay outside the gene matches. This chain's CDR3 is CASSRLGQGGYEQYF. Here the CDR3 DNA reads TGTGCCAGCAGCCGCCTGGGACAGGGGGGCTACGAGCAGTACTTC.